These T cell receptor beta chains were read from a single sample in a study of blood T cell repertoires in COVID-19. Here immunoSEQ multiplex PCR was the method, and the copy in TCRdb shows in-frame clones only, minus some. The sample lists about 28,000 clones; about nine tenths were seen once. The sequencing sample was made of peripheral blood. The receptors here all came from a man between 60 and 70 years old with active COVID-19. CDR3s include the opening cysteine and the closing phenylalanine or tryptophan. A D gene is named only where the DNA matches it firmly. Size is stated for part of the rows, as once, few or many counts, or as a class when the clone is expanded.

abundance	v_gene	j_gene	d_gene	CDR3aa	CDR3nt
.	TRBV6-1	TRBJ1-5	.	CASSEYGAQAQPQHF	TGTGCCAGCAGTGAATATGGGGCCCAAGCCCAGCCCCAGCATTTT
.	TRBV27	TRBJ1-6	.	CASSLLGASNSPLHF	TGTGCCAGCAGTTTATTGGGGGCGAGTAATTCACCCCTCCACTTT
few	TRBV7-9	TRBJ2-7	.	CASSQTRLGEQYF	TGTGCCAGCAGCCAGACTAGGTTGGGTGAGCAGTACTTC
.	TRBV6-5	TRBJ2-2	TRBD1	CASRAGTANTGELFF	TGTGCCAGTAGAGCCGGGACAGCGAACACCGGGGAGCTGTTTTTT
.	TRBV6-5	TRBJ1-2	.	CASRWGVSYGYTF	TGTGCCAGCAGGTGGGGGGTGAGCTATGGCTACACCTTC
.	TRBV19	TRBJ1-3	TRBD1	CASRDRVSGNTIYF	TGTGCCAGCCGGGACAGGGTCTCTGGAAACACCATATATTTT
few	TRBV11-1	TRBJ1-1	.	CASSLYRETEAFF	TGTGCCAGCAGCCTCTACAGGGAGACTGAAGCTTTCTTT
.	TRBV2	TRBJ2-2	.	CASLQGSRNTGELFF	TGTGCCAGTTTACAGGGTTCTCGGAACACCGGGGAGCTGTTTTTT
.	TRBV10-3	TRBJ2-1	.	CAISESRSYNEQFF	TGTGCCATCAGTGAGTCGAGAAGTTACAATGAGCAGTTCTTC
.	TRBV4-1	TRBJ2-5	TRBD2	CASSQPTSGEGKTQYF	TGCGCCAGCAGCCAACCTACTAGCGGTGAAGGGAAGACCCAGTACTTC
.	TRBV4-1	TRBJ2-1	.	CASSQDGGVGYNEQFF	TGCGCCAGCAGCCAAGATGGAGGGGTCGGCTACAATGAGCAGTTCTTC
.	TRBV3-1/TRBV3-2	TRBJ1-1	.	CASSQVGGNTEAFF	TGTGCCAGCAGCCAAGTCGGGGGGAACACTGAAGCTTTCTTT
few	TRBV9	TRBJ1-2	TRBD1	CASRARDRGKANYGYTF	TGTGCCAGCAGAGCTCGGGACAGGGGGAAGGCTAACTATGGCTACACCTTC
once	TRBV5-4	TRBJ2-2	.	CASSSKRGITGELFF	TGTGCCAGCAGCTCCAAGAGGGGGATCACCGGGGAGCTGTTTTTT
.	TRBV6-5	TRBJ2-1	.	CASSYRDSSYNEQFF	TGTGCCAGCAGTTACAGAGACAGCTCCTACAATGAGCAGTTCTTC
once	TRBV11-2	TRBJ1-5	.	CASSPDTYSNQPQHF	TGTGCCAGCAGCCCCGACACTTATAGCAATCAGCCCCAGCATTTT
.	TRBV18	TRBJ1-1	TRBD1	CASSLHGGQENTEAFF	TGTGCCAGCTCACTTCATGGGGGACAGGAGAACACTGAAGCTTTCTTT
few	TRBV5-5	TRBJ2-1	TRBD1	CASSQNLQGTLHEQFF	TGTGCCAGCAGCCAAAACCTACAGGGGACCCTCCATGAGCAGTTCTTC
.	TRBV12-5	TRBJ2-3	.	CASGLPERERTQYF	TGTGCTAGTGGTTTGCCCGAGAGGGAAAGAACGCAGTATTTT
.	TRBV21-1	TRBJ2-2	.	CASSNCLLTPTGELFF	TGTGCCAGCAGCAACTGTCTGCTCACACCGACCGGGGAGCTGTTTTTT
.	TRBV9	TRBJ2-5	.	CASSVKSGTMGLGETQYF	TGTGCCAGCAGCGTCAAGTCCGGGACAATGGGGCTTGGGGAGACCCAGTACTTC
.	TRBV11-2	TRBJ2-7	TRBD2	CASSSWGGTSDYEQYF	TGTGCCAGCAGCTCCTGGGGCGGGACTAGCGACTACGAGCAGTACTTC
.	TRBV5-1	TRBJ2-7	TRBD1	CASSWGQGVFEQYF	TGCGCCAGCAGCTGGGGACAGGGGGTTTTCGAGCAGTACTTC